This TCR beta chain was identified in a study of cytomegalovirus exposure and HLA in healthy donors. With respect to this clone: No antigen is known for it.

Study results and caveats: Later analysis demonstrated an association between a missense DCLRE1C variant and TCR beta V- and J-gene trimming. Presence/absence results assume similar sequencing depth per donor, which may not hold. A later analysis reportedly found fewer N-insertions in an Asian-associated ancestry cluster than the roughly 680-donor mean. Exclusion as indistinguishable affected some V segments, including TRBV6-2 and TRBV6-3.

The junction had 8 bases not matched to a gene; V was cut back by 6 bases and J by 9 bases. In germline, CDR1 is KGHSH, CDR2 LQKENI. This CDR3 is 15 amino acids long. The PCR contained 60 Vbeta and 13 Jbeta primers. Data came from immunoSEQ multiplex PCR; TCRdb stores just in-frame clones and leaves some out. The repertoire holds 150,000 or so clones, with 80% to 85% as singletons. The TCR sequence derives from a male donor in good health and CMV-seropositive. Specimen: PBMCs. The rearrangement uses TRBV18 and TRBJ1-6; the match to TRBD1 covers 10 bases. CDR3 amino acids: CASSPEGTGVSPLHF. For the CDR3, the DNA is TGTGCCAGCTCCCCGGAGGGGACAGGGGTTTCACCCCTCCACTTT.